This T cell receptor (beta chain) appears in the sequencing data of a study of post-analysis software for immune sequencing data. Study details: Courses of disease covered relapsing-remitting, secondary progressive and progressive-relapsing multiple sclerosis. Study findings and constraints: Relative to controls, patients had about 5 TRBV segments at higher frequency, with TRBV5-6, TRBV5-1 and TRBV20-1 among these. By F measure, samples from a shared preparation batch strongly co-clustered. There was significantly lower normalized Chao1 diversity in multiple sclerosis patients than in controls.

This clonotype has more than one count but fewer than ten. What it recognizes is unknown. Researchers reported that TCR beta cDNA libraries carried unique molecular identifiers. There were roughly 0.95 to 11 million T cells, and about 540,000 cDNA molecules came from them. Using its own MiXCR run on the PCR reads, TCRdb lists one record per CDR3 protein. This table holds approximately 350,000 distinct CDR3 sequences, about a third found once. The CDR3 runs to 16 residues. Per the germline V gene, CDR1 is MNHNS and CDR2 is SASEGT. Trimming shortened V by 7 bases and J by 0 bases, and 13 bases separated the two germline ends.

The sequence was collected from a girl aged 5-17 years with multiple sclerosis. The sequenced material came from blood. This chain connects TRBV6-1 to TRBJ1-6, with D maybe TRBD1 (6 bases). DNA of the CDR3: TGTGCCAGCATTCCAACAGGGAGCTCCTATAATTCACCCCTCCACTTT. It is translated as CASIPTGSSYNSPLHF.